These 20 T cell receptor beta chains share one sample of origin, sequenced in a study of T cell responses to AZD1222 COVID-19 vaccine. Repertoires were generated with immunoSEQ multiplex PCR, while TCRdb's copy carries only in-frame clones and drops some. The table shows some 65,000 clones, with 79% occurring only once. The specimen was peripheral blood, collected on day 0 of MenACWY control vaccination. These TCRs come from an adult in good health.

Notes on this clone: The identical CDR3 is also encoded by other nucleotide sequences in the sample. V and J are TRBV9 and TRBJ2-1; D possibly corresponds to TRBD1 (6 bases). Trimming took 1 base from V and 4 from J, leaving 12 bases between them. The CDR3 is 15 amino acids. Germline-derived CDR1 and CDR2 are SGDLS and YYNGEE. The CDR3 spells CASSVTFRGYNEQFF. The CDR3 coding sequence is TGTGCCAGCAGCGTAACCTTCAGGGGTTACAATGAGCAGTTCTTC. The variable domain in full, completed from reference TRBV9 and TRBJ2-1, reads DSGVTQTPKHLITATGQRVTLRCSPRSGDLSVYWYQQSLDQGLQFLIQYYNGEERAKGNILERFSAQQFPDLHSELNLSSLELGDSALYFCASSVTFRGYNEQFFGPGTRLTVL.

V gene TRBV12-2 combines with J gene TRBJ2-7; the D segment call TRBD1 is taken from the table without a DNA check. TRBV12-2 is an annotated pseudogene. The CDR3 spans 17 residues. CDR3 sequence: CASRLRMLSTGTSPQYF. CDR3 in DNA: TGTGCAAGTCGCTTAAGAATGTTGTCGACAGGGACTTCACCGCAGTACTTC.

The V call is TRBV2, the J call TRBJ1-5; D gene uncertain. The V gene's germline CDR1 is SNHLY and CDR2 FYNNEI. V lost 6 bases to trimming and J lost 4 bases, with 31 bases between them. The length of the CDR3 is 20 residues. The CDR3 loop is CASSLRPGGFLGGDNQPQHF. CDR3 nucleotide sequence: TGTGCCAGCAGCCTTAGGCCCGGCGGATTTTTAGGTGGGGATAATCAGCCCCAGCATTTT. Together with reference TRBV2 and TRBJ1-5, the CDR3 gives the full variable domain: EPEVTQTPSHQVTQMGQEVILRCVPISNHLYFYWYRQILGQKVEFLVSFYNNEISEKSEIFDDQFSVERPDGSNFTLKIRSTKLEDSAMYFCASSLRPGGFLGGDNQPQHFGDGTRLSIL.

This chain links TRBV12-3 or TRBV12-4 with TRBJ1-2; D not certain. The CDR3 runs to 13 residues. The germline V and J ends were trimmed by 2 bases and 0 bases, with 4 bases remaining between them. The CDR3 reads CASSLFPNYGYTF. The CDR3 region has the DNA TGTGCCAGCAGTTTATTTCCTAACTATGGCTACACCTTC.

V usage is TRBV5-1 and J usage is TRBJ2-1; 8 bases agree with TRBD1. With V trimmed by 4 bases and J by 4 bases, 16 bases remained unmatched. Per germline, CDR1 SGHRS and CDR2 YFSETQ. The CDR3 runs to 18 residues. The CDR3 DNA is TGCGCCAGCAGCGGGTCGTACCGTGGACAGGGCAAGTACAATGAGCAGTTCTTC. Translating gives CASSGSYRGQGKYNEQFF.

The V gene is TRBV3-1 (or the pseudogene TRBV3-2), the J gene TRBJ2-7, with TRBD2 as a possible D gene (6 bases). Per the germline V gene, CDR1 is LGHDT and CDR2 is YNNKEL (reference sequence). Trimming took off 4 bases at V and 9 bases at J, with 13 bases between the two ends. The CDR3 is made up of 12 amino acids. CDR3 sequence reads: CASSLPRGAQYF. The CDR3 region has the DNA TGTGCCAGCAGCCTCCCGCGGGGCGCGCAGTACTTC.

The chain's CDR3 is CASRRTGENTEAFF. In DNA, the CDR3 is TGTGCCAGCAGGCGGACAGGTGAGAACACTGAAGCTTTCTTT. J is TRBJ1-1 and V is TRBV6-5, with 7 bases lining up with TRBD1. This CDR3 has 14 residues. Germline V gene sequence: CDR1 MNHEY, CDR2 SVGAGI. With V trimmed by 6 bases and J by 1 base, 5 bases remained unmatched.

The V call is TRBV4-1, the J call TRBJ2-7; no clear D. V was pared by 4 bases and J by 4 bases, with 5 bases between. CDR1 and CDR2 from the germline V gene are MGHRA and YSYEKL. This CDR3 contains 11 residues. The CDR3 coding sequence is TGCGCCAGCAGCCGAGGTTACGAGCAGTACTTC. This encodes CASSRGYEQYF.

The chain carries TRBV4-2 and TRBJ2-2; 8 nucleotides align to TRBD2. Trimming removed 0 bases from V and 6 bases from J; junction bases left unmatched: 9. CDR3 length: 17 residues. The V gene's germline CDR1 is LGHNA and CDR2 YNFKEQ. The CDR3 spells CASSQDVSGGPSGELFF. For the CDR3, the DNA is TGTGCCAGCAGCCAAGATGTTTCGGGAGGGCCGTCCGGGGAGCTGTTTTTT.

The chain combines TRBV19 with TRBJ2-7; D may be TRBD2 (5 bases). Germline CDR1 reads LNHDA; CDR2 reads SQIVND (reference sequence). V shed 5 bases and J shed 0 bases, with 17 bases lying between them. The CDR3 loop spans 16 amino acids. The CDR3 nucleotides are TGTGCCAGTAGTTCACTTTACCGGGATAGCTCCTACGAGCAGTACTTC. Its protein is CASSSLYRDSSYEQYF.

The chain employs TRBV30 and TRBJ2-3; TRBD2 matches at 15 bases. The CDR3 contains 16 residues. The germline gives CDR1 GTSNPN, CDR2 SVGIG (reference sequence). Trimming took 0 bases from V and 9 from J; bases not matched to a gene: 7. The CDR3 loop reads CAWSVGLAGGQATQYF. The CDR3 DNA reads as TGTGCCTGGAGTGTGGGACTAGCGGGGGGCCAGGCGACGCAGTATTTT.

The CDR3 DNA is TGTGCCAGCAGCTTGGGGGTTAACACTGAAGCTTTCTTT. Translating gives CASSLGVNTEAFF. This rearrangement joins TRBV5-4 to TRBJ1-1; D gene unclear. CDR3 size: 13 residues. Germline V CDR1 and CDR2: SGHNT, YYREEE (reference sequence). V lost 0 bases, J lost 2 bases, and 5 bases lay in between.

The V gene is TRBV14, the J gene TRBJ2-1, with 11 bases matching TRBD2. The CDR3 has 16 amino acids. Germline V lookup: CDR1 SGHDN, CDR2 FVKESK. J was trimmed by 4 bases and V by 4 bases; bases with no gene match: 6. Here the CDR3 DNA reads TGTGCCAGCAGCCCCCTCGGGACTAGCGGATACAATGAGCAGTTCTTC. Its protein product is CASSPLGTSGYNEQFF.

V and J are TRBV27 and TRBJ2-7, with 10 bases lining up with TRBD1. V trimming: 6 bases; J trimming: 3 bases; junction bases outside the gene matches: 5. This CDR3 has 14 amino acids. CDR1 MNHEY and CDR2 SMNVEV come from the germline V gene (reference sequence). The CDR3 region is CASSPGTGVYEQYF. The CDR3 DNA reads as TGTGCCAGCAGCCCCGGGACAGGGGTCTACGAGCAGTACTTC.

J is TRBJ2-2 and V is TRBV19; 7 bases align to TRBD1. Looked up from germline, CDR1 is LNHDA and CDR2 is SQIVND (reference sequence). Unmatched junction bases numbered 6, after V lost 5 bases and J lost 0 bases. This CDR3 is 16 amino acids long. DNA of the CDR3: TGTGCCAGTAGTCGATCCGGGACAGCGAACACCGGGGAGCTGTTTTTT. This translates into CASSRSGTANTGELFF.

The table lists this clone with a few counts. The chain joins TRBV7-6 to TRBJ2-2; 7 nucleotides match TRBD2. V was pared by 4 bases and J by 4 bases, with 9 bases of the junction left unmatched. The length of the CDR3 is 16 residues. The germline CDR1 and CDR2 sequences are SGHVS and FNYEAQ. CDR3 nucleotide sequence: TGTGCCAGCAGCTCCATGACTAGCTTAGGCACCGGGGAGCTGTTTTTT. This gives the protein CASSSMTSLGTGELFF.

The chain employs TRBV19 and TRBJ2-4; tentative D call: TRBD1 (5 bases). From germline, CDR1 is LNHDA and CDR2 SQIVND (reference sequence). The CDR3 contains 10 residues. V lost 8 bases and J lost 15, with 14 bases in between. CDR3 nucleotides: TGTGCCAGTGCAGGGCTGATTGTGTACTTC. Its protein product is CASAGLIVYF.

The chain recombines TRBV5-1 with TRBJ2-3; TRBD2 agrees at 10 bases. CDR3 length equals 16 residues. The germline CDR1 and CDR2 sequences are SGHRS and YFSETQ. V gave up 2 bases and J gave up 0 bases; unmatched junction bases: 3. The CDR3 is CASSFTSGASTDTQYF. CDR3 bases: TGCGCCAGCAGCTTTACTAGCGGGGCTAGCACAGATACGCAGTATTTT.

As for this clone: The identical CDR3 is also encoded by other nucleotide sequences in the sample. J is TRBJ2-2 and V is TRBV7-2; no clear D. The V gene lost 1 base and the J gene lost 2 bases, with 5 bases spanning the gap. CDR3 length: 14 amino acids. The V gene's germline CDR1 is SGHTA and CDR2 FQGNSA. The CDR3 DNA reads TGTGCCAGCAGCTTAGGACTTAACACCGGGGAGCTGTTTTTT. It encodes CASSLGLNTGELFF. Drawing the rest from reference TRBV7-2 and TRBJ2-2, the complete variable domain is GAGVSQSPSNKVTEKGKDVELRCDPISGHTALYWYRQSLGQGLEFLIYFQGNSAPDKSGLPSDRFSAERTGGSVSTLTIQRTQQEDSAVYLCASSLGLNTGELFFGEGSRLTVL.

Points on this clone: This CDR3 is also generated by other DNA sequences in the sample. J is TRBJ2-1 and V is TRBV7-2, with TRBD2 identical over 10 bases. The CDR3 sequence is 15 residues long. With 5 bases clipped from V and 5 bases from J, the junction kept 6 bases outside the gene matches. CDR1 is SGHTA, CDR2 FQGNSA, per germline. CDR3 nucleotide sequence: TGTGCCAGCAGCCCGGGACTAGCGAAAAACAATGAGCAGTTCTTC. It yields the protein CASSPGLAKNNEQFF.